This note documents a single T cell receptor beta chain sequence. Generated by immunoSEQ multiplex PCR, the TCRdb table keeps only in-frame clones and is missing some. The data show under 40,000 clones, roughly nine tenths seen once. The sample originates from a study of blood T cell repertoires in COVID-19. Study information: T cells, B-cell-depleted T cells, or PBMCs provided the cDNA or gDNA that served as material.

V shed 3 bases and J shed 5 bases, with 17 bases lying between them. Germline CDR1 and CDR2: LGHDT and YNNKEL (reference sequence). The CDR3 has 17 residues. The sequence came from a woman of 80 years or more with active or convalescent COVID-19. Source material: peripheral blood. The V call is TRBV3-1 (or the pseudogene TRBV3-2), the J call TRBJ1-6, with D possibly being TRBD1 (6 bases). CDR3 protein: CASSHEDRDTDNSPLHF. CDR3 nucleotides: TGTGCCAGCAGCCATGAGGACCGGGACACCGATAATTCACCCCTCCACTTT.